The next 20 T cell receptor beta chains were all read from a single sample in a study of T cell changes during pregnancy in multiple sclerosis. Some clones are missing from TCRdb's copy, which holds only in-frame ones; the method was immunoSEQ multiplex PCR. The repertoire holds 85,000 to 100,000 clones, 80% to 95% seen once, with about 2% in the top ten. Sample: peripheral blood, taken after pregnancy. These receptor sequences come from a female donor with multiple sclerosis, enrolled in a pregnancy study.

This chain joins TRBV27 and TRBJ2-3, with a tentative D call TRBD2 (6 bases). This CDR3 is built from 15 residues. The germline V gene encodes CDR1 MNHEY and CDR2 SMNVEV (reference sequence). Between the trimmed V and J ends, which lost 3 bases and 0 bases, there was a span of 10 bases. The CDR3 nucleotides read TGTGCCAGCAGTTTTGGGAGGACTAGCACAGATACGCAGTATTTT. Amino acids: CASSFGRTSTDTQYF.

The rearrangement links TRBV19 to TRBJ2-7; 9 bases align to TRBD1. Germline CDR1 LNHDA, CDR2 SQIVND (reference sequence). J was trimmed by 2 bases and V by 0 bases; bases with no gene match: 11. The CDR3 is 18 amino acids. The CDR3 is CASSIETTTGTGTYEQYF. CDR3 coding DNA: TGTGCCAGTAGTATAGAAACCACTACCGGGACAGGGACCTACGAGCAGTACTTC.

The J gene is TRBJ1-3, the V gene TRBV9; 10 bases map to TRBD1. The germline V gene encodes CDR1 SGDLS and CDR2 YYNGEE. Trimming at V came to 4 bases and at J to 2 bases, leaving 6 bases not matched to a gene. The CDR3 has 16 residues. CDR3 sequence (DNA): TGTGCCAGCAGCCCCTTCGGACAGGGGGCTGGAAACACCATATATTTT. Its protein product is CASSPFGQGAGNTIYF.

V gene TRBV10-3 combines with J gene TRBJ2-3, with 8 bases identical to TRBD2. Germline V CDR1 and CDR2: ENHRY, SYGVKD. This CDR3 spans 15 amino acids. With V trimmed by 2 bases and J by 3 bases, 4 bases remained unmatched. The CDR3 coding sequence is TGTGCCATCAGTGAGGATCTAGCGGGTACAGATACGCAGTATTTT. It yields the protein CAISEDLAGTDTQYF.

This chain connects TRBV7-8 to TRBJ2-7; 7 nucleotides line up with TRBD2. V lost 1 base and J lost 0; bases outside the gene matches: 12. The CDR3 covers 18 residues. CDR1 is SGHVS and CDR2 is FQNEAQ in the germline V gene. The CDR3 bases are TGTGCCAGCAGCTTAGTACCCCCTTCTTGGACTAGCTCCTACGAGCAGTACTTC. It encodes CASSLVPPSWTSSYEQYF.

The chain has TRBV10-3 and TRBJ2-3; 9 bases agree with TRBD2. J was trimmed by 6 bases and V by 3 bases; bases with no gene match: 10. Germline values: CDR1 ENHRY, CDR2 SYGVKD. This CDR3 is 16 amino acids long. The CDR3 region has the DNA TGTGCCATCAGTGAATTCTTGCGGGAGGGTGGGGATACGCAGTATTTT. Translating gives CAISEFLREGGDTQYF.

The rearrangement links TRBV7-6 to TRBJ2-2; no definite D call. Trimming cost V 5 bases and J 5 bases, with 9 bases left between them. CDR3 length equals 13 residues. Germline-derived CDR1 and CDR2 are SGHVS and FNYEAQ. The CDR3 nucleotides are TGTGCCAGCAGCCCAGGTCCTACCGGGGAGCTGTTTTTT. Translation gives CASSPGPTGELFF.

The V call is TRBV19, the J call TRBJ1-2; D possibly corresponds to TRBD1 (5 bases). The V and J ends lost 6 bases and 5 bases respectively, with 22 bases between them. The germline gives CDR1 LNHDA, CDR2 SQIVND (reference sequence). This CDR3 comprises 16 residues. The CDR3 bases are TGTGCCAGTAGGCCCCAGGAGTCAGGGCGGTGGTATGGCTACACCTTC. It translates to CASRPQESGRWYGYTF.

In its sample, this clone was seen once. J is TRBJ2-5 and V is TRBV5-8; 9 positions match TRBD1. This CDR3 comprises 15 residues. Germline V lookup: CDR1 SGHTS, CDR2 YDEGEE. With V trimmed by 2 bases and J by 5 bases, 7 bases remained unmatched. CDR3 in amino acids: CASSLGTGPVETQYF. The CDR3 DNA sequence: TGTGCCAGCAGCTTAGGGACAGGGCCAGTTGAGACCCAGTACTTC.

The J gene is TRBJ2-2, the V gene TRBV4-2, with TRBD2 identical over 10 bases. The V segment lost 4 bases and the J segment 7 bases; nucleotides outside the gene matches: 9. Germline CDR1 and CDR2: LGHNA and YNFKEQ. The CDR3 has 16 amino acids. DNA of the CDR3: TGTGCCAGCAGCCCCCGGATAGCGGGAGGTGGCGGGGAGCTGTTTTTT. Translating it yields CASSPRIAGGGGELFF.

V and J are TRBV18 and TRBJ2-5; D might be TRBD2 (6 bases). CDR1 is KGHSH and CDR2 is LQKENI in the germline V gene. The CDR3 sequence is 15 residues long. Trimming stripped 3 bases from V and 3 bases from J, with 14 bases between. For the CDR3, the DNA is TGTGCCAGCTCACCGCCCGGGACTCCGAAAGAGACCCAGTACTTC. Translated: CASSPPGTPKETQYF.

The chain uses TRBV11-2 and TRBJ1-6, with D uncertain. CDR1 SGHAT and CDR2 FQNNGV come from the germline V gene. Trimming left V 8 bases short and J 0 bases short, with 8 bases between. The CDR3 consists of 14 residues. The CDR3 region is CASGVGSYNSPLHF. The CDR3, as DNA: TGTGCCAGCGGAGTCGGCTCCTATAATTCACCCCTCCACTTT. Drawing the rest from reference TRBV11-2 and TRBJ1-6, the complete variable domain is EAGVAQSPRYKIIEKRQSVAFWCNPISGHATLYWYQQILGQGPKLLIQFQNNGVVDDSQLPKDRFSAERLKGVDSTLKIQPAKLEDSAVYLCASGVGSYNSPLHFGNGTRLTVT.

The chain has TRBV7-3 and TRBJ2-5, with D maybe TRBD2 (6 bases). Trimming cost V 4 bases and J 3 bases, with 21 bases left between them. This CDR3 spans 17 amino acids. Germline CDR1 SGHTA, CDR2 FQGTGA. DNA of the CDR3: TGTGCCAGCAGCTCTAACCCCTCGACGGGACTGAAAGAGACCCAGTACTTC. Its protein product is CASSSNPSTGLKETQYF.

This rearrangement joins TRBV30 to TRBJ2-5; 11 nucleotides agree with TRBD1. The trim removed 5 bases at V and 4 bases at J, leaving 9 bases unmatched. The CDR3 has 15 amino acids. Germline lookup yields CDR1 GTSNPN and CDR2 SVGIG (reference sequence). As DNA, the CDR3 is TGTGCCTGGGATCACGGGACAGGGGGAGGAGAGACCCAGTACTTC. This codes for CAWDHGTGGGETQYF.

The V gene is TRBV9, the J gene TRBJ2-5, with TRBD2 matching over 8 bases. This CDR3 has 15 amino acids. The germline CDR1 and CDR2 sequences are SGDLS and YYNGEE. V lost 3 bases and J lost 2; bases outside the gene matches: 6. CDR3 region: CASSAAGGPQETQYF. CDR3 DNA sequence: TGTGCCAGCAGCGCTGCGGGGGGTCCTCAAGAGACCCAGTACTTC.

The J gene is TRBJ1-4, the V gene TRBV28, with TRBD1 matching over 8 bases. From germline, CDR1 is MDHEN and CDR2 SYDVKM. This CDR3 comprises 19 residues. Unmatched junction bases numbered 23, after V lost 4 bases and J lost 10 bases. In nucleotides, the CDR3 is TGTGCCAGCAGTTCGACACGGACAGGGAAAGGGGGATGGGTCGTAAAACTGTTTTTT. It codes for CASSSTRTGKGGWVVKLFF.

This chain joins TRBV5-1 and TRBJ2-5; 11 positions match TRBD2. Germline CDR1 reads SGHRS; CDR2 reads YFSETQ. The CDR3 is made up of 15 amino acids. Losses at the gene ends were 8 bases for V and 5 bases for J; bases not matched to a gene: 11. The CDR3 region has the DNA TGCGCCAGTTACACCGGGACTAGCGGTCCGGAGACCCAGTACTTC. Protein sequence: CASYTGTSGPETQYF.

The chain has TRBV6-1 and TRBJ2-2; D gene ambiguous. V was trimmed by 1 base and J by 6 bases, leaving 9 bases between them. CDR1 is MNHNS, CDR2 SASEGT, per germline. The CDR3 loop spans 14 amino acids. The CDR3 DNA reads TGTGCCAGCAGTGAAGTGAGAGGCCCCGGGGAGCTGTTTTTT. Translated, it gives CASSEVRGPGELFF.

The chain uses TRBV10-3 and TRBJ2-1, with 9 bases aligning to TRBD1. CDR3 size: 17 residues. Trimming at V came to 3 bases and at J to 0 bases, leaving 6 bases not matched to a gene. In germline, CDR1 is ENHRY, CDR2 SYGVKD. The CDR3 DNA is TGTGCCATCAGTGATGGGGGGACAGGGAGCTCCTACAATGAGCAGTTCTTC. Translated, it gives CAISDGGTGSSYNEQFF.

The chain is built from TRBV7-2 and TRBJ1-1, with D possibly matching TRBD1 (6 bases). The germline V gene encodes CDR1 SGHTA and CDR2 FQGNSA. Trimming pared 3 bases from V and 0 bases from J, leaving 11 bases between. CDR3 length: 15 amino acids. The CDR3 region has the DNA TGTGCCAGCAGCTTCGCAGGGACATTGAACACTGAAGCTTTCTTT. Translated: CASSFAGTLNTEAFF.